This TCR beta chain was sequenced for a study of OX40 agonist ivuxolimab in advanced cancers. Study conclusions and caveats: Expansion of clones was among the lowest in partial responders at 0.1-3.0 mg/kg.

Trimming cost V 0 bases and J 8 bases, with 15 bases left between them. Germline V gene data show CDR1 as SGDLS and CDR2 as YYNGEE. This CDR3 region has 15 residues. Produced via immunoSEQ multiplex PCR; TCRdb's table is partial and in-frame only. The sample carries around 76,000 clones, 70% to 90% recorded once. On this clone itself: What it binds is unknown.

The sample was CD4+ or CD8+ T cells sorted from blood, taken in a trial of the OX40 agonist ivuxolimab. The receptor comes from an adult with an advanced solid tumor such as melanoma, head and neck, liver or kidney cancer. The chain combines TRBV9 with TRBJ2-1, with D perhaps matching TRBD2 (7 bases). In nucleotides, the CDR3 is TGTGCCAGCAGCGTAGAGTGGGGGGGCCTCTATGAGCAGTTCTTC. Protein sequence: CASSVEWGGLYEQFF.